This T cell receptor (beta chain) appears in the sequencing data of a study of CD8 T cells in Susac syndrome. cDNA came from around 0.54 to 1 ug RNA primed by random hexamers. TCRdb ran MiXCR on the immunoSEQ multiplex PCR reads and lists one entry per CDR3 protein. The sample lists roughly 200,000 distinct CDR3 sequences, approximately 94% occurring once. Germline-derived CDR1 and CDR2 are MDHEN and SYDVKM. The CDR3 length is 14 residues. The ends were cut back, 3 bases at V and 7 bases at J, with 14 bases in the middle. The rearrangement uses TRBV28 and TRBJ2-3; D is perhaps TRBD1 (5 bases). This receptor was identified in a human donor with multiple sclerosis. The specimen sequenced was CD4+ T cells from PBMCs. In nucleotides, the CDR3 is TGTGCCAGCAGTTTGCAACAGGCCGCGAATACGCAGTATTTT. Encoded protein: CASSLQQAANTQYF.